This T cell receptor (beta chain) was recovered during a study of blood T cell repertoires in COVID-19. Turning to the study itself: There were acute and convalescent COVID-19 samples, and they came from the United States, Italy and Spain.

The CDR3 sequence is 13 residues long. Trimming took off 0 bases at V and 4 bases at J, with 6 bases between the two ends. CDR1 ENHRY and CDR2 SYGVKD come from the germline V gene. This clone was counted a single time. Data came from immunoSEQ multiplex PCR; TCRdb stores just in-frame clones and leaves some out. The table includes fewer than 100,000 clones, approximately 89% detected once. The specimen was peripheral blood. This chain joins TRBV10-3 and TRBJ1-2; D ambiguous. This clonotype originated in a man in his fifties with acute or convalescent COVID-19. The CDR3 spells CAISESTAYGYTF. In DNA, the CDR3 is TGTGCCATCAGTGAGTCCACAGCCTATGGCTACACCTTC.